The clone carrying this TCR beta chain was recorded only once. Its antigen is not identified. The record originates from a study of CD8 T cells in ankylosing spondylitis. Points from the study as a whole: Blood from ankylosing spondylitis patients appeared to carry a characteristic roughly eight-variant TCR beta motif. Some of the motif variants had earlier been found in reactive arthritis patients' fluid and blood. Clones linked to the disease showed a CD8+ phenotype. They occurred at relatively low frequencies in peripheral blood. Disease-linked clones reportedly concentrated significantly in matched ankylosing spondylitis synovial fluid.

Libraries for TCR beta were made by quantitative 5'-RACE with molecular barcodes. TCRdb used MiXCR to reprocess the 5' RACE reads, holding one entry per CDR3 protein. The sample lists approximately 400,000 distinct CDR3 sequences, roughly 26% occurring once. V was pared by 7 bases and J by 7 bases, with 11 bases between. The CDR3 is 12 amino acids. Per germline, CDR1 DFQATT and CDR2 SNEGSKA (reference sequence). The chain uses TRBV20-1 and TRBJ1-6; D gene ambiguous. This receptor was identified in a male donor with ankylosing spondylitis. The sequenced sample consisted of blood, either unsorted or a sorted T cell fraction (not recorded which). CDR3 amino acids: CSGGRWNSPLHF. The CDR3 coding sequence is TGCAGTGGTGGCAGGTGGAATTCACCCCTCCACTTT.